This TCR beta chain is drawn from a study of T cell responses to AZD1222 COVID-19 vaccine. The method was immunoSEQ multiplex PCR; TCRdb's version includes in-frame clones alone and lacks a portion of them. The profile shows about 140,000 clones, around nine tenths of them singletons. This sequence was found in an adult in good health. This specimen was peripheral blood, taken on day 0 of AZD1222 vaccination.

The CDR3 loop is CASGQGVATEAFF. CDR3 DNA: TGTGCCAGTGGACAGGGGGTTGCCACTGAAGCTTTCTTT. The chain joins TRBV9 to TRBJ1-1; 10 bases line up with TRBD1. CDR3 length: 13 residues. Germline CDR1 is SGDLS and CDR2 is YYNGEE. The V segment lost 8 bases and the J segment 4 bases; nucleotides outside the gene matches: 5.